Sequencing of this T cell receptor (beta chain) was carried out in a study of shared clonotypes between healthy human individuals. The protocol was immunoSEQ multiplex PCR, while the TCRdb copy is restricted to in-frame clones and leaves out a portion. The sample contains 2 million to 3 million clones, approximately 94% of which appear only once. Donors comprised healthy HIV-negative adults lacking recent acute infections or vaccinations. Germline V gives CDR1 KGHSH, CDR2 LQKENI. This CDR3 region has 16 residues. Trimming took off 2 bases at V and 2 bases at J, with 10 bases between the two ends. This TCR was sampled from a man between 18 and 29 years old in good health. Some clones in this sample may be carry-over from other donors' samples. J is TRBJ2-6 and V is TRBV18; D is ambiguous. Material: naive CD4+ T cells from PBMCs. Documented subset: CD45RA+ positively selected. The CDR3 is CASSPMGLAGANVLTF. The CDR3 region has the DNA TGTGCCAGCTCACCAATGGGGTTAGCTGGGGCCAACGTCCTGACTTTC.